A single T cell receptor beta chain is shown here with its context. In the source study's methods: Nucleated cell counts were estimated from reference gene primer amplification. The method was immunoSEQ multiplex PCR; TCRdb's version includes in-frame clones alone and lacks a portion of them. V and J calls and clone size follow that table, whereas D and trimming were derived from the DNA. The data show just under 150,000 clones, approximately 90% seen once. This sample is part of a study of blood T cell repertoires in COVID-19. Overall study context: PBMCs, B-cell-depleted T cells, or T cells were the source of the cDNA or gDNA that made up the material.

CDR1 is SGHDT, CDR2 YYEEEE, per germline. This CDR3 comprises 13 residues. V shed 5 bases, J shed 3 bases, and the junction held 4 bases outside the gene matches. Sequenced: peripheral blood. This chain joins TRBV5-6 and TRBJ1-2; 7 bases are shared with TRBD1. The receptor was derived from a human donor in a cohort sampled during active COVID-19. The CDR3 here is CASSSDRYYGYTF. The CDR3 DNA is TGTGCCAGCAGTTCGGACAGGTACTATGGCTACACCTTC. The full variable domain, its missing parts supplied by reference TRBV5-6 and TRBJ1-2, is DAGVTQSPTHLIKTRGQQVTLRCSPKSGHDTVSWYQQALGQGPQFIFQYYEEEERQRGNFPDRFSGHQFPNYSSELNVNALLLGDSALYLCASSSDRYYGYTFGSGTRLTVV.